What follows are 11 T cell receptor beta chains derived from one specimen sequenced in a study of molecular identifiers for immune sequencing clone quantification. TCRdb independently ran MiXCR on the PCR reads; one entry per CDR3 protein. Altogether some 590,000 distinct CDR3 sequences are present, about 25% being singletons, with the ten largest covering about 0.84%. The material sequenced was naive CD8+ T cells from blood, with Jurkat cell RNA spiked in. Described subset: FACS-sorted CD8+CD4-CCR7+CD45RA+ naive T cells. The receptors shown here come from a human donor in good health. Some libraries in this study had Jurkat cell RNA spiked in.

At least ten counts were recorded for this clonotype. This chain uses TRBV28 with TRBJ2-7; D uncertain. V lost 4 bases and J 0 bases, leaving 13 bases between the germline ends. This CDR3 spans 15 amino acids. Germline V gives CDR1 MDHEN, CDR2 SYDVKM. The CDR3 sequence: CASSSPVGVSYEQYF. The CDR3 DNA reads TGTGCCAGCAGTTCCCCCGTTGGGGTCTCCTACGAGCAGTACTTC.

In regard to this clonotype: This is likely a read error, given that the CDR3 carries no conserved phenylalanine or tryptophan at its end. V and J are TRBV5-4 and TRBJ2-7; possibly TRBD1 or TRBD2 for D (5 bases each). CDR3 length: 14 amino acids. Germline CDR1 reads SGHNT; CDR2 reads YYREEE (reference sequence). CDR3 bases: TGTGCCAGCAACTTGGCCGGGGCACCCTACGAGCAGTACCTC. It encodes CASNLAGAPYEQYL.

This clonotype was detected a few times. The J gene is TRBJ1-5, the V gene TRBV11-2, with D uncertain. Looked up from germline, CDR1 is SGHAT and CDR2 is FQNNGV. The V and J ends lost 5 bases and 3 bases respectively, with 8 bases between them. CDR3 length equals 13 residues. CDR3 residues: CASSPSPNQPQHF. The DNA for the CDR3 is TGTGCCAGCAGCCCGAGCCCCAATCAGCCCCAGCATTTT.

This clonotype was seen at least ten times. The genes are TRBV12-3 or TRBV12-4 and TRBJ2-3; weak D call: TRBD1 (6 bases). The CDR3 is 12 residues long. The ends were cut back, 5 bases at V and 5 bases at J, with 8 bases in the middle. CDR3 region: CASSQTGDTQYF. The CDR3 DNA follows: TGTGCCAGCAGTCAGACAGGAGATACGCAGTATTTT.

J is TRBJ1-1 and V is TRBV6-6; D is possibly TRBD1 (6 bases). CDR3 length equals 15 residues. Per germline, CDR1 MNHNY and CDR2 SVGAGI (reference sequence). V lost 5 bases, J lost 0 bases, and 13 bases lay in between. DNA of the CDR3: TGTGCCAGCAGTCCCCCGGGGGCGATGAACACTGAAGCTTTCTTT. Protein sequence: CASSPPGAMNTEAFF.

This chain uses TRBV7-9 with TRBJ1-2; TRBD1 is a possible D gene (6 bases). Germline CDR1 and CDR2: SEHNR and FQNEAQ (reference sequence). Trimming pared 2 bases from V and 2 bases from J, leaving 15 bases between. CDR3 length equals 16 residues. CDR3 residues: CASSLLSGVQNYGYTF. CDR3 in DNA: TGTGCCAGCAGCTTACTTTCAGGGGTCCAAAACTATGGCTACACCTTC.

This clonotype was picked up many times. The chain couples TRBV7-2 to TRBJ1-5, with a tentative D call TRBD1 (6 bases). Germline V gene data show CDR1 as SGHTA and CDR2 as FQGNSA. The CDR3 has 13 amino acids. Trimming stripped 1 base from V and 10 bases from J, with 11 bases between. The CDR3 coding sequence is TGTGCCAGCAGCTTAGGGGGGCCCGCCCCCCAGCATTTT. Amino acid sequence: CASSLGGPAPQHF. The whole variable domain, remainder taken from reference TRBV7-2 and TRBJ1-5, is GAGVSQSPSNKVTEKGKDVELRCDPISGHTALYWYRQSLGQGLEFLIYFQGNSAPDKSGLPSDRFSAERTGGSVSTLTIQRTQQEDSAVYLCASSLGGPAPQHFGDGTRLSIL.

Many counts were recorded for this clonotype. For the CDR3, the DNA is TGCGCCAGCAGCCAAGAAAACTGGAACTATGGCTACACCTTC. This sequence encodes CASSQENWNYGYTF. This sequence joins TRBV4-3 and TRBJ1-2, with unresolved D. V was pared by 0 bases and J by 2 bases, with 7 bases between. The germline V gene has CDR1 LGHNA and CDR2 YSLEER. CDR3 length: 14 residues.

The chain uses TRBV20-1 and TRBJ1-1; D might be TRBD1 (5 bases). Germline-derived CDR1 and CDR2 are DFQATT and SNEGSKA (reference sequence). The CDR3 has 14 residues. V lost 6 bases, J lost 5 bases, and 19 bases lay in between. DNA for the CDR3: TGCAGTGCAGCCAACAGGATCCGTGCGACTGAAGCTTTCTTT. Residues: CSAANRIRATEAFF.

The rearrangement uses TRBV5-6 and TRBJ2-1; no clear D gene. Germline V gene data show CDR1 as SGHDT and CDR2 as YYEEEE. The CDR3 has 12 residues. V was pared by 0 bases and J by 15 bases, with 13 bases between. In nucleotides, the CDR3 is TGTGCCAGCAGCTTGGAAGCAGGCCACGGGTTCTTC. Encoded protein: CASSLEAGHGFF.

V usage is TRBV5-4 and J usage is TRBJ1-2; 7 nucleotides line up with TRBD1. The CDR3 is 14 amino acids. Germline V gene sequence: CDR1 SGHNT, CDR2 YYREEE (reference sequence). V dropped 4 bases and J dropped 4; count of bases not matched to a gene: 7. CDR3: CASSAGGTVYGYTF. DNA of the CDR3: TGTGCCAGCAGCGCGGGGGGGACAGTCTATGGCTACACCTTC.